This T cell receptor beta chain was recovered during a study of shared clonotypes between healthy human individuals. Study-level findings and limits: Non-shared clonotypes had lower generation probabilities than clonotypes shared by all four sorted-subset donors.

The protocol was immunoSEQ multiplex PCR, while the TCRdb copy is restricted to in-frame clones and leaves out a portion. The data hold about 580,000 clones, with about 98% observed a single time. CDR1 is SGHTA, CDR2 FQGTGA, per germline. V lost 2 bases, J lost 3 bases, and 6 bases stayed unmatched. This CDR3 region has 15 residues. Naive CD8 cells lacked CD45RO and underwent positive selection for CCR7, leaving out terminally differentiated effector memory CD45RA+ cells. About this clone: Its matching antigen is unknown.

This receptor was identified in a man younger than 40 in good health. Material: naive CD8+ T cells sorted from blood. The J gene is TRBJ2-7, the V gene TRBV7-3, with 8 bases fitting TRBD2. This CDR3 is CASSLGAGGYYEQYF. The CDR3 DNA follows: TGTGCCAGCAGCTTAGGTGCGGGAGGATACTACGAGCAGTACTTC.